Reported below is one T cell receptor beta chain. Data came from immunoSEQ multiplex PCR; TCRdb stores just in-frame clones and leaves some out. The sample includes approximately 2.4 million clones, approximately 96% of them seen just once. These data come from a study of shared clonotypes between healthy human individuals. V gave up 1 base and J gave up 2 bases; unmatched junction bases: 4. CDR1 is MDHEN and CDR2 is SYDVKM in the germline V gene. The CDR3 is made up of 16 amino acids. The origin of this receptor is a young man in good health. Sequenced: naive CD4+ T cells sorted from blood. Sample subset: CD45RA+ positively selected. The gene calls are TRBV28 and TRBJ1-5; 8 nucleotides align to TRBD1. The CDR3 region is CASSLYSDRGNQPQHF. The CDR3 region has the DNA TGTGCCAGCAGTTTATACTCGGACAGGGGCAATCAGCCCCAGCATTTT.